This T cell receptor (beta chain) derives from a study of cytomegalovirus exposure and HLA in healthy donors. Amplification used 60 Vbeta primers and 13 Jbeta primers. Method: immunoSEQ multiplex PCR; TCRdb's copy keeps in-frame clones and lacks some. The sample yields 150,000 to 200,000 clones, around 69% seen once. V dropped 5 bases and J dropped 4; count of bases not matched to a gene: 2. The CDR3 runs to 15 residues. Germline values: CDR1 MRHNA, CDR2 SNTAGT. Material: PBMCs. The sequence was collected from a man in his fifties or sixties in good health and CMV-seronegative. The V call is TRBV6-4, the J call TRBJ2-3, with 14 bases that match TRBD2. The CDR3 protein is CASSPTSGGADTQYF. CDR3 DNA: TGTGCCAGCAGTCCGACTAGCGGGGGGGCAGATACGCAGTATTTT.